Presented here are 3 T cell receptor beta chains from one specimen sequenced in a study of blood T cell repertoires in COVID-19. Profiled with immunoSEQ multiplex PCR; TCRdb holds only in-frame clones, not every one. The sample consists of some 61,000 clones, 80% to 90% of them appearing once. The sequencing sample was made of peripheral blood. The receptors originated from a man aged 30 to 39 with acute or convalescent COVID-19.

The chain joins TRBV7-9 to TRBJ1-4; no clear D gene. Germline V gene lookup returns CDR1 SEHNR and CDR2 FQNEAQ (reference sequence). This CDR3 contains 16 residues. With 3 bases removed from V and 4 bases from J, the gap between germline ends came to 15 bases. The CDR3 nucleotides read TGTGCCAGCAGCTTTGAGGCGGGCATTCTTAATGAAAAACTGTTTTTT. It is translated as CASSFEAGILNEKLFF.

V usage is TRBV7-2 and J usage is TRBJ2-5; D is unresolved. The CDR3 extends over 13 amino acids. V was pared by 2 bases and J by 4 bases, with 8 bases between. Germline V lookup: CDR1 SGHTA, CDR2 FQGNSA. Here the CDR3 reads CASSLPGTETQYF. The CDR3 region has the DNA TGTGCCAGCAGCTTACCGGGTACAGAGACCCAGTACTTC.

V usage is TRBV10-3 and J usage is TRBJ2-7, with D tentatively TRBD1 (6 bases). Trimming cost V 8 bases and J 0 bases, with 11 bases left between them. Germline CDR1 reads ENHRY; CDR2 reads SYGVKD. The CDR3 totals 13 residues. The CDR3 DNA reads TGTGCCATCGGTGGGGGCAGCTCCTACGAGCAGTACTTC. It is translated as CAIGGGSSYEQYF.